The 14 T cell receptor beta chains presented below share a single source sample, sequenced in a study of cytomegalovirus exposure and HLA in healthy donors. Both 60 Vbeta primers and 13 Jbeta primers went into the PCR. Generated by immunoSEQ multiplex PCR, the TCRdb table keeps only in-frame clones and is missing some. The data show about 82,000 clones, approximately 74% seen once. Sample: PBMCs. These receptors were collected from a woman in her forties or fifties in good health and CMV-seropositive.

The chain joins TRBV6-5 to TRBJ2-7, with TRBD2 matching 14 bases. Germline V CDR1 and CDR2: MNHEY, SVGAGI. CDR3 size: 13 residues. The trim removed 6 bases at V and 9 bases at J, leaving 4 bases unmatched. In DNA form, the CDR3 reads TGTGCCAGCAGGGGACTAGCGGGAGCGGCGCAGTACTTC. Encoded protein: CASRGLAGAAQYF.

The J gene is TRBJ1-1, the V gene TRBV9, with 11 bases identical to TRBD1. Per the germline V gene, CDR1 is SGDLS and CDR2 is YYNGEE. CDR3 length: 17 amino acids. Losses at the gene ends were 4 bases for V and 5 bases for J; bases not matched to a gene: 13. In nucleotides, the CDR3 is TGTGCCAGCAGCACCCCAGGACAGGGGGCGCTGGGGACTGAAGCTTTCTTT. Residues: CASSTPGQGALGTEAFF.

The V and J genes are TRBV5-4 and TRBJ2-1; 9 nucleotides agree with TRBD1. The junction had 3 bases not matched to a gene; V was cut back by 0 bases and J by 5 bases. Per the germline V gene, CDR1 is SGHNT and CDR2 is YYREEE (reference sequence). The CDR3 is 15 amino acids. This CDR3 reads CASSLGDRADNEQFF. Written as DNA, the CDR3 is TGTGCCAGCAGCTTGGGGGACAGGGCCGACAATGAGCAGTTCTTC.

The chain has TRBV18 and TRBJ1-5, with D possibly being TRBD1 (6 bases). Germline loops: CDR1 KGHSH, CDR2 LQKENI. The CDR3 sequence is 15 residues long. The V end was cut by 4 bases, the J end by 3 bases, with 13 bases between. CDR3 in DNA: TGTGCCAGCTCACACATTACAGGGAACAATCAGCCCCAGCATTTT. It yields the protein CASSHITGNNQPQHF.

A single count supports this clone. The V call is TRBV13, the J call TRBJ2-5, with 7 bases lining up with TRBD2. Germline lookup yields CDR1 PRHDT and CDR2 FYEKMQ (reference sequence). The CDR3 consists of 16 residues. The junction had 12 bases not matched to a gene; V was cut back by 7 bases and J by 1 base. The CDR3 DNA reads TGTGCCAGCAATAATCTGATAGCGGGTCTCCAAGAGACCCAGTACTTC. It translates to CASNNLIAGLQETQYF.

This chain links TRBV6-5 with TRBJ2-7; maybe TRBD2 (6 bases). CDR3 size: 14 residues. The ends were cut back, 0 bases at V and 3 bases at J, with 9 bases in the middle. From germline, CDR1 is MNHEY and CDR2 SVGAGI. The CDR3 bases are TGTGCCAGCAGTTACTCCGGGACTTACTACGAGCAGTACTTC. Amino acid sequence: CASSYSGTYYEQYF.

The chain has TRBV19 and TRBJ2-1, with 16 bases identical to TRBD2. In germline, CDR1 is LNHDA, CDR2 SQIVND (reference sequence). The CDR3 contains 18 residues. The trim removed 7 bases at V and 7 bases at J, leaving 13 bases unmatched. The CDR3 sequence is CASKGGLAGGPGKNEQFF. CDR3 coding DNA: TGTGCCAGTAAGGGGGGACTAGCGGGAGGGCCGGGTAAAAATGAGCAGTTCTTC. Supplemented by reference TRBV19 and TRBJ2-1, the full variable domain reads DGGITQSPKYLFRKEGQNVTLSCEQNLNHDAMYWYRQDPGQGLRLIYYSQIVNDFQKGDIAEGYSVSREKKESFPLTVTSAQKNPTAFYLCASKGGLAGGPGKNEQFFGPGTRLTVL.

The chain links TRBV18 to TRBJ1-4; TRBD1 agrees at 10 bases. The CDR3 runs to 15 residues. The V gene end was trimmed by 6 bases and the J gene end by 5 bases; junction bases not matched to a gene: 6. Per the germline V gene, CDR1 is KGHSH and CDR2 is LQKENI. The CDR3 loop is CASSLGTGENEKLFF. In nucleotides, the CDR3 is TGTGCCAGCTCCCTCGGGACAGGGGAAAATGAAAAACTGTTTTTT.

The V gene is TRBV10-2, the J gene TRBJ2-7; a weak D match, TRBD1 (5 bases). CDR3 size: 11 residues. Deletions cut 11 bases from V and 0 bases from J, with 8 bases between. The germline gives CDR1 WSHSY, CDR2 SAAADI. The CDR3 nucleotides read TGCGCCTCCAGGGTCTCCTACGAGCAGTACTTC. Protein sequence: CASRVSYEQYF.

This chain connects TRBV6-4 to TRBJ2-1; the match to TRBD2 covers 13 bases. With 2 bases clipped from V and 8 bases from J, the junction kept 6 bases outside the gene matches. Germline values: CDR1 MRHNA, CDR2 SNTAGT. The CDR3 is 16 amino acids. The CDR3 reads CASSDGTSGNTDEQFF. DNA for the CDR3: TGTGCCAGCAGTGACGGGACTAGCGGGAATACTGATGAGCAGTTCTTC.

V and J are TRBV11-3 and TRBJ2-2, with 10 bases aligning to TRBD2. The CDR3 totals 17 residues. V gave up 4 bases and J gave up 6 bases; unmatched junction bases: 11. The V gene's germline CDR1 is SGHNT and CDR2 YENEEA. CDR3 amino acids: CASSYSPLAGASGELFF. In DNA, the CDR3 is TGTGCCAGCAGCTACTCTCCTCTAGCGGGAGCGTCCGGGGAGCTGTTTTTT.

The chain combines TRBV2 with TRBJ2-7; 12 bases line up with TRBD1. The CDR3 length is 14 residues. Germline V gene sequence: CDR1 SNHLY, CDR2 FYNNEI. V lost 6 bases, J lost 4 bases, and 4 bases stayed unmatched. CDR3 sequence: CASRRDRGLYEQYF. In nucleotides, the CDR3 is TGTGCCAGCAGGCGGGACAGGGGGCTGTACGAGCAGTACTTC.

The chain recombines TRBV28 with TRBJ1-1; 8 bases align to TRBD1. Germline CDR1 and CDR2: MDHEN and SYDVKM. The CDR3 extends over 13 amino acids. Trimming cost V 8 bases and J 5 bases; bases outside gene matches: 7. This CDR3 is CASSGGAGTEAFF. In DNA, the CDR3 is TGTGCCAGCTCAGGGGGCGCAGGAACTGAAGCTTTCTTT.

The J gene is TRBJ2-1, the V gene TRBV9; D may be TRBD1 (6 bases). Trimming stripped 3 bases from V and 9 bases from J, with 16 bases between. Germline CDR1 SGDLS, CDR2 YYNGEE. The CDR3 contains 14 residues. The CDR3 DNA is TGTGCCAGCAGCGATGGACAGTCGTTAAGTGAGCAGTTCTTC. It is translated as CASSDGQSLSEQFF.